This entry lists 6 T cell receptor beta chains sequenced from one sample in a study of T cells in Graves' hyperthyroidism and ophthalmopathy (dated by TCRdb to about 2019). Library construction relied on multiplex PCR. Sequencing was performed on an Illumina HiSeq 2000. Amplification of TCR beta CDR3 regions was carried out from RNA transcripts. A first-round RT-PCR of the TCR CDR3 used the HTBI primer set with the Qiagen OneStep RT-PCR kit. The raw public reads went through TCRdb reprocessing: fastp at Q25, MiXCR clone calling, in-frame beta chains kept. For every CDR3 protein sequence, its rows merge into one entry that carries the most common genes and DNA. This sample gives fewer than 400,000 distinct CDR3 sequences in total; roughly 25% of them show up just once. The ten top clones hold 70% to 75% of the sample. The sample comprised blood. These receptor sequences come from a man aged 50 to 59 with Graves' hyperthyroidism.

This clonotype has a handful of counts. J is TRBJ2-7 and V is TRBV6-1; D may match TRBD1 or TRBD2 (5 bases each). Trimming took 8 bases from V and 2 from J, leaving 7 bases between them. The CDR3 consists of 11 residues. The germline V gene encodes CDR1 MNHNS and CDR2 SASEGT. The CDR3, as DNA: TGTGCCAGCGGGGGAACCTACGAGCAGTACTTC. This encodes CASGGTYEQYF.

V is TRBV18 and J is TRBJ1-5; D call uncertain. V lost 8 bases and J 6 bases, leaving 11 bases between the germline ends. The length of the CDR3 is 12 residues. Germline loops: CDR1 KGHSH, CDR2 LQKENI. The CDR3 region has the DNA TGTGCCAGCAGTTTTTCGATTCAGCCCCAGCATTTT. Its translation: CASSFSIQPQHF. Filled out from reference TRBV18 and TRBJ1-5, the complete variable domain reads NAGVMQNPRHLVRRRGQEARLRCSPMKGHSHVYWYRQLPEEGLKFMVYLQKENIIDESGMPKERFSAEFPKEGPSILRIQQVVRGDSAAYFCASSFSIQPQHFGDGTRLSIL.

This chain uses TRBV24-1 with TRBJ2-5, with D unclear. V shed 4 bases and J shed 0 bases, with 5 bases lying between them. CDR1 KGHDR and CDR2 SFDVKD come from the germline V gene. The CDR3 contains 13 residues. The CDR3 spells CATSEVNQETQYF. The CDR3 nucleotides read TGTGCCACCAGTGAGGTCAACCAAGAGACCCAGTACTTC.

CDR3 in DNA: TGCGCCAGCCAAGGGGTCGTCGGCACTGAAGCTTTCTTT. Translation gives CASQGVVGTEAFF. This rearrangement joins TRBV10-2 to TRBJ1-1; D is possibly TRBD1 (5 bases). Germline values: CDR1 WSHSY, CDR2 SAAADI. The CDR3 totals 13 residues. The V and J ends lost 8 bases and 4 bases respectively, with 14 bases between them.

This clonotype was seen a few times. Here the CDR3 DNA reads TGTGCCAGCAGCTTCCCGGGACAGCAAAACTATGGCTACACCTTC. This sequence encodes CASSFPGQQNYGYTF. The chain carries TRBV5-6 and TRBJ1-2; TRBD1 agrees at 7 bases. Germline V CDR1 and CDR2: SGHDT, YYEEEE. CDR3 size: 15 residues. With V trimmed by 2 bases and J by 2 bases, 6 bases remained unmatched.

V usage is TRBV20-1 and J usage is TRBJ2-2; D unclear. From germline, CDR1 is DFQATT and CDR2 SNEGSKA (reference sequence). The germline V and J ends were trimmed by 0 bases and 1 base, with 3 bases remaining between them. The CDR3 extends over 13 amino acids. The CDR3 DNA reads as TGCAGTGCTAGAGATGGGAACACCGGGGAGCTGTTTTTT. As protein: CSARDGNTGELFF.